A selection of T cell receptor beta chains follows, all from one sample in a study of blood T cell repertoires in COVID-19. Generated by immunoSEQ multiplex PCR, the TCRdb table keeps only in-frame clones and is missing some. The sample includes 85,000 to 120,000 clones, more than 85% of them seen just once. What was sequenced was peripheral blood. Every receptor here comes from a young man with acute or convalescent COVID-19. The CDR3 runs from the conserved cysteine through the conserved F or W. D genes are given only for firm matches. The size of a clone is reported for some rows only, either as once, few or many, or as a class for expanded clones.

v_gene: TRBV5-8; abundance: few; d_gene: -; j_gene: TRBJ1-1; CDR3aa: CASSFPGQNTEAFF; CDR3nt: TGTGCCAGCAGCTTTCCAGGGCAGAACACTGAAGCTTTCTTT
v_gene: TRBV5-1; abundance: -; d_gene: TRBD1; j_gene: TRBJ2-2; CDR3aa: CASSLGTAPVGELFF; CDR3nt: TGCGCCAGCAGCCTCGGGACAGCTCCCGTCGGGGAGCTGTTTTTT
v_gene: TRBV6-6; abundance: -; d_gene: TRBD1; j_gene: TRBJ1-6; CDR3aa: CASSYRGGDNSPLHF; CDR3nt: TGTGCCAGCAGCTACCGAGGGGGCGATAATTCACCCCTCCACTTT
v_gene: TRBV14; abundance: -; d_gene: -; j_gene: TRBJ1-1; CDR3aa: CASSQGARTEAFF; CDR3nt: TGTGCCAGCAGCCAGGGGGCGAGAACTGAAGCTTTCTTT
v_gene: TRBV5-4; abundance: -; d_gene: -; j_gene: TRBJ2-1; CDR3aa: CASSFYDLRLNEQFF; CDR3nt: TGTGCCAGCAGCTTTTACGACCTCAGGCTCAATGAGCAGTTCTTC
v_gene: TRBV2; abundance: -; d_gene: TRBD1; j_gene: TRBJ1-2; CDR3aa: CASSEHSGGAGGYTF; CDR3nt: TGTGCCAGCAGTGAACACTCAGGGGGCGCCGGCGGCTACACCTTC
v_gene: TRBV4-1; abundance: -; d_gene: -; j_gene: TRBJ1-4; CDR3aa: CASSQEQGLNEKLFF; CDR3nt: TGCGCCAGCAGCCAAGAACAGGGTCTGAATGAAAAACTGTTTTTT
v_gene: TRBV18; abundance: -; d_gene: -; j_gene: TRBJ1-3; CDR3aa: CASSRDSISSGNTIYF; CDR3nt: TGTGCCAGCTCACGCGACAGCATAAGCTCTGGAAACACCATATATTTT
v_gene: TRBV18; abundance: once; d_gene: -; j_gene: TRBJ2-5; CDR3aa: CASSQTSLETQYF; CDR3nt: TGTGCCAGCTCGCAGACTAGTTTAGAGACCCAGTACTTC
v_gene: TRBV2; abundance: -; d_gene: -; j_gene: TRBJ1-2; CDR3aa: CASSENYYGYTF; CDR3nt: TGTGCCAGCAGTGAGAACTACTATGGCTACACCTTC
v_gene: TRBV20-1; abundance: -; d_gene: TRBD1; j_gene: TRBJ1-1; CDR3aa: CSASLSTRTGKAFF; CDR3nt: TGCAGTGCTAGTCTTTCCACACGGACAGGGAAAGCTTTCTTT
v_gene: TRBV10-2; abundance: -; d_gene: -; j_gene: TRBJ2-2; CDR3aa: CAALKELSTGELFF; CDR3nt: TGCGCCGCCCTAAAGGAGCTCAGCACCGGGGAGCTGTTTTTT
v_gene: TRBV27; abundance: -; d_gene: -; j_gene: TRBJ1-6; CDR3aa: CASSPGGAYNSPLHF; CDR3nt: TGTGCCAGCAGTCCGGGGGGGGCCTATAATTCACCCCTCCACTTT
v_gene: TRBV6-6; abundance: -; d_gene: TRBD2; j_gene: TRBJ2-1; CDR3aa: CASSRLAENEQFF; CDR3nt: TGTGCCAGCAGTAGGCTAGCGGAGAATGAGCAGTTCTTC
v_gene: TRBV5-1; abundance: -; d_gene: TRBD2; j_gene: TRBJ2-1; CDR3aa: CASSSGGQGYYNEQFF; CDR3nt: TGCGCCAGCAGCTCGGGAGGGCAAGGGTACTACAATGAGCAGTTCTTC
v_gene: TRBV6-6; abundance: -; d_gene: -; j_gene: TRBJ2-5; CDR3aa: CASSYSNLRETQYF; CDR3nt: TGTGCCAGCAGTTACTCGAATTTGAGAGAGACCCAGTACTTC
v_gene: TRBV9; abundance: -; d_gene: -; j_gene: TRBJ1-2; CDR3aa: CASSGLWQNYGYTF; CDR3nt: TGTGCCAGCAGCGGCCTTTGGCAGAACTATGGCTACACCTTC
v_gene: TRBV6-5; abundance: -; d_gene: -; j_gene: TRBJ1-1; CDR3aa: CASSSLSEAFF; CDR3nt: TGTGCCAGCAGTTCCCTCAGTGAAGCTTTCTTT
v_gene: TRBV18; abundance: -; d_gene: -; j_gene: TRBJ2-7; CDR3aa: CASSPPLSRYEQYF; CDR3nt: TGTGCCAGCTCACCACCTCTCTCCCGCTACGAGCAGTACTTC
v_gene: TRBV3-1/TRBV3-2; abundance: -; d_gene: -; j_gene: TRBJ1-1; CDR3aa: CASSRTRNTEAFF; CDR3nt: TGTGCCAGCAGCCGGACTAGGAACACTGAAGCTTTCTTT
v_gene: TRBV4-1; abundance: -; d_gene: TRBD1; j_gene: TRBJ1-2; CDR3aa: CASSPGQLGGYTF; CDR3nt: TGCGCCAGCAGCCCGGGACAGCTAGGAGGCTACACCTTC
v_gene: TRBV12-3/TRBV12-4; abundance: -; d_gene: -; j_gene: TRBJ2-2; CDR3aa: CASSSQIHGELFF; CDR3nt: TGTGCCAGCAGTTCCCAGATCCACGGGGAGCTGTTTTTT
v_gene: TRBV11-2; abundance: -; d_gene: TRBD1; j_gene: TRBJ2-5; CDR3aa: CASSPGQGGETQYF; CDR3nt: TGTGCCAGCAGCCCGGGACAGGGGGGAGAGACCCAGTACTTC
v_gene: TRBV30; abundance: -; d_gene: -; j_gene: TRBJ2-1; CDR3aa: CAWIPQDPRNEQFF; CDR3nt: TGTGCCTGGATCCCGCAGGATCCGAGAAATGAGCAGTTCTTC
v_gene: TRBV24-1; abundance: -; d_gene: -; j_gene: TRBJ1-5; CDR3aa: CATGDRGQPQHF; CDR3nt: TGTGCCACCGGAGATCGGGGTCAGCCCCAGCATTTT
v_gene: TRBV19; abundance: -; d_gene: -; j_gene: TRBJ2-5; CDR3aa: CASSMRLQETQYF; CDR3nt: TGTGCCAGTAGTATGAGACTTCAAGAGACCCAGTACTTC
v_gene: TRBV21-1; abundance: -; d_gene: -; j_gene: TRBJ2-1; CDR3aa: CASRRRASNEQFF; CDR3nt: TGTGCCAGCAGACGGAGGGCGTCGAATGAGCAGTTCTTC
v_gene: TRBV27; abundance: -; d_gene: TRBD1; j_gene: TRBJ1-6; CDR3aa: CASSLSNWDRANSPLHF; CDR3nt: TGTGCCAGCAGTTTATCGAACTGGGACAGGGCTAATTCACCCCTCCACTTT
v_gene: TRBV6-4; abundance: -; d_gene: -; j_gene: TRBJ1-1; CDR3aa: CASSEGRGTEAFF; CDR3nt: TGTGCCAGCAGTGAGGGCAGGGGCACTGAAGCTTTCTTT
v_gene: TRBV5-1; abundance: -; d_gene: TRBD1; j_gene: TRBJ2-2; CDR3aa: CASSLRQGGTGELFF; CDR3nt: TGCGCCAGCAGCTTAAGACAGGGGGGCACCGGGGAGCTGTTTTTT
v_gene: TRBV10-3; abundance: -; d_gene: -; j_gene: TRBJ1-1; CDR3aa: CAISVRENTEAFF; CDR3nt: TGTGCCATCTCGGTTCGCGAGAACACTGAAGCTTTCTTT
v_gene: TRBV10-2; abundance: -; d_gene: -; j_gene: TRBJ1-1; CDR3aa: CASRLGSETEAFF; CDR3nt: TGCGCCAGCAGACTGGGGAGTGAAACTGAAGCTTTCTTT
v_gene: TRBV2; abundance: -; d_gene: TRBD1; j_gene: TRBJ2-7; CDR3aa: CASSGLGQGAYEQYF; CDR3nt: TGTGCCAGCAGTGGGTTAGGGCAGGGGGCCTACGAGCAGTACTTC
v_gene: TRBV7-9; abundance: few; d_gene: -; j_gene: TRBJ1-1; CDR3aa: CASSLRENTEAFF; CDR3nt: TGTGCCAGCAGCTTGAGAGAGAACACTGAAGCTTTCTTT
v_gene: TRBV10-2; abundance: -; d_gene: -; j_gene: TRBJ2-1; CDR3aa: CASQSGFSYNEQFF; CDR3nt: TGCGCCAGCCAGAGCGGGTTCTCCTACAATGAGCAGTTCTTC
v_gene: TRBV5-6; abundance: -; d_gene: -; j_gene: TRBJ2-5; CDR3aa: CASSLGSQETQYF; CDR3nt: TGTGCCAGCAGCTTGGGCAGCCAAGAGACCCAGTACTTC
v_gene: TRBV7-9; abundance: -; d_gene: TRBD1; j_gene: TRBJ2-2; CDR3aa: CASSLRTGYTGELFF; CDR3nt: TGTGCCAGCAGCCTCCGGACAGGGTACACCGGGGAGCTGTTTTTT
v_gene: TRBV3-1/TRBV3-2; abundance: -; d_gene: TRBD1; j_gene: TRBJ2-1; CDR3aa: CASSQRQGVSYNEQFF; CDR3nt: TGTGCCAGCAGCCAAAGACAGGGCGTCTCCTACAATGAGCAGTTCTTC
v_gene: TRBV5-1; abundance: -; d_gene: -; j_gene: TRBJ2-7; CDR3aa: CASSLEDSPYEQYF; CDR3nt: TGCGCCAGCAGCTTGGAGGACAGCCCCTACGAGCAGTACTTC
v_gene: TRBV27; abundance: -; d_gene: -; j_gene: TRBJ2-3; CDR3aa: CASRITLCVGGASTDTQYF; CDR3nt: TGTGCCAGCAGAATCACCCTGTGTGTGGGGGGGGCTAGCACAGATACGCAGTATTTT
v_gene: TRBV25-1; abundance: -; d_gene: -; j_gene: TRBJ2-7; CDR3aa: CASSEGRLFSYEQYF; CDR3nt: TGTGCCAGCAGTGAGGGCAGGCTTTTCTCCTACGAGCAGTACTTC
v_gene: TRBV19; abundance: -; d_gene: -; j_gene: TRBJ1-2; CDR3aa: CASSIARTGKYGYTF; CDR3nt: TGTGCCAGTAGTATAGCCCGGACGGGAAAGTATGGCTACACCTTC
v_gene: TRBV5-1; abundance: -; d_gene: -; j_gene: TRBJ1-2; CDR3aa: CASSLEEARGSYGYTF; CDR3nt: TGCGCCAGCAGCTTGGAGGAGGCCAGGGGCTCCTATGGCTACACCTTC
v_gene: TRBV10-3; abundance: -; d_gene: -; j_gene: TRBJ1-4; CDR3aa: CAISESTPPPRRLFF; CDR3nt: TGTGCCATCAGTGAAAGTACCCCGCCTCCTCGGAGGCTGTTTTTT